This TCR beta chain was captured in a study of T cell repertoires in cytomegalovirus infection. Study-wide background: Carrying CMV and the relevant HLA type showed in public TCR beta signatures. Study-level points and caveats: Cumulative public TCR beta family frequency identified carriers of CMV plus the relevant HLA. Across the ex vivo response, the dominant clonotypes were HLA-C-restricted CMV-specific TCR beta clonotypes.

This clonotype was seen at least ten times. Antigen: not known. The CDR3 totals 14 residues. The germline gives CDR1 SEHNR, CDR2 FQNEAQ (reference sequence). The V and J ends lost 5 bases and 9 bases, in that order; junction bases with no gene match: 4. TCRdb ran MiXCR on the reads and lists one entry per CDR3 protein. Altogether over 150,000 distinct CDR3 sequences are present, about 18% being singletons, with the ten largest covering approximately 26%. This sequence originates from a human donor in good health (CMV status not recorded). Some clones in this sample may be carry-over from other donors' samples. The sequenced material came from CD8+ T cells from PBMCs. The V call is TRBV7-9, the J call TRBJ2-1; 13 bases map to TRBD2. For the CDR3, the DNA is TGTGCCAGCAGCACTAGCGGGGGGGCAAGTGAGCAGTTCTTC. Its protein is CASSTSGGASEQFF.